This T cell receptor (beta chain) was identified during a study of T cell responses to AZD1222 COVID-19 vaccine. Libraries were prepared by immunoSEQ multiplex PCR; TCRdb keeps only in-frame clonotypes and omits some of them. Among around 140,000 clones listed, about 90% were seen once. Study findings and constraints: Researchers report vaccine-associated CD4 TCRs spanning spike, with dominance at 160-218 and 743-854. Among spike-specific TCRs, nearly half reportedly target unmutated variant regions.

About this clone itself: Its antigen is currently unknown.

This CDR3 comprises 15 residues. The V end lost 3 bases, the J end lost 6 bases, and 17 bases lay between the germline ends. Germline CDR1 reads MGHRA; CDR2 reads YSYEKL. Source: peripheral blood, taken 28 days after the second AZD1222 dose. The rearrangement uses TRBV4-1 and TRBJ1-1; D is perhaps TRBD1 (5 bases). The TCR sequence derives from an adult who received the AZD1222 COVID-19 vaccine. The CDR3 DNA follows: TGCGCCAGCAGCCAGCCTTCTTGGGGGTCATCTGAAGCTTTCTTT. Protein sequence: CASSQPSWGSSEAFF.